This is a list of T cell receptor beta chains from one sample in a study of T cell responses to AZD1222 COVID-19 vaccine. Data came from immunoSEQ multiplex PCR; TCRdb stores just in-frame clones and leaves some out. The sample lists around 170,000 clones, 85% to 95% seen once, with around 1.9% in the top ten. The sample consisted of peripheral blood, taken 28 days after the second AZD1222 dose. The source is an adult who received the AZD1222 COVID-19 vaccine. Each CDR3 is given with its conserved first and last residue. The D gene is left open where the match is weak. Size tells how often a clone was seen (once, few, many) or the class of an expanded clone, and some rows leave it out.

d_gene: TRBD1
abundance: NA
v_gene: TRBV2
j_gene: TRBJ2-7
CDR3nt: TGTGCCAGCAGTGAAGCGCTGGGACAGGGTTACGAGCAGTACTTC
CDR3aa: CASSEALGQGYEQYF

d_gene: NA
abundance: NA
v_gene: TRBV7-2
j_gene: TRBJ2-7
CDR3nt: TGTGCCAGCAGCTTAGTGCGGGCCGGTCTGTACGAGCAGTACTTC
CDR3aa: CASSLVRAGLYEQYF

d_gene: NA
abundance: NA
v_gene: TRBV29-1
j_gene: TRBJ1-2
CDR3nt: TGCAGCGTTGAAACGGCAGGGCATGGCTACACCTTC
CDR3aa: CSVETAGHGYTF

d_gene: TRBD1
abundance: few
v_gene: TRBV7-9
j_gene: TRBJ1-3
CDR3nt: TGTGCCAGCAGCTTAGCGCGGACAGGGAGGAACACCATATATTTT
CDR3aa: CASSLARTGRNTIYF

d_gene: TRBD1
abundance: NA
v_gene: TRBV7-3
j_gene: TRBJ1-3
CDR3nt: TGTGCCAGCAGCCCCGGGACAGGAGGAAACACCATATATTTT
CDR3aa: CASSPGTGGNTIYF

d_gene: NA
abundance: NA
v_gene: TRBV28
j_gene: TRBJ1-5
CDR3nt: TGTGCCAGCAGTTTTGTGGACAGCCTGTCCCAGCATTTT
CDR3aa: CASSFVDSLSQHF

d_gene: NA
abundance: NA
v_gene: TRBV4-2
j_gene: TRBJ1-2
CDR3nt: TGTGCCAGCAGCCAACCACTAGGGCCTGACTATGGCTACACCTTC
CDR3aa: CASSQPLGPDYGYTF

d_gene: TRBD2
abundance: NA
v_gene: TRBV4-1
j_gene: TRBJ2-7
CDR3nt: TGCGCCAGCAGCCAAGTGGCGGGACTAGCGATCTACGAGCAGTACTTC
CDR3aa: CASSQVAGLAIYEQYF

d_gene: TRBD1
abundance: NA
v_gene: TRBV6-5
j_gene: TRBJ1-2
CDR3nt: TGTGCCAGCAGACAACCAGGGGGCGGGTATGGCTACACCTTC
CDR3aa: CASRQPGGGYGYTF

d_gene: NA
abundance: NA
v_gene: TRBV7-3
j_gene: TRBJ1-2
CDR3nt: TGTGCCAGCAGCTTAATGCAGGGATCAGGCTACACCTTC
CDR3aa: CASSLMQGSGYTF

d_gene: NA
abundance: once
v_gene: TRBV21-1
j_gene: TRBJ2-7
CDR3nt: TGTGCCAGCCTGGGACAGGGGAAATACGAGCAGTACTTC
CDR3aa: CASLGQGKYEQYF

d_gene: TRBD1
abundance: NA
v_gene: TRBV6-5
j_gene: TRBJ1-5
CDR3nt: TGTGCCAGCAGTTACTTAGGACAGGGGTCAAATCAGCCCCAGCATTTT
CDR3aa: CASSYLGQGSNQPQHF

d_gene: TRBD1
abundance: NA
v_gene: TRBV6-5
j_gene: TRBJ1-5
CDR3nt: TGTGCCAGCAGTCGTGGACAGGGCACTAATCAGCCCCAGCATTTT
CDR3aa: CASSRGQGTNQPQHF

d_gene: TRBD2
abundance: NA
v_gene: TRBV10-2
j_gene: TRBJ2-7
CDR3nt: TGCGCCAGCTCGGCGGGGGCGGGGGGGTACGAGCAGTACTTC
CDR3aa: CASSAGAGGYEQYF

d_gene: TRBD2
abundance: NA
v_gene: TRBV7-9
j_gene: TRBJ2-1
CDR3nt: TGTGCCAGCAGCTGGCGGTCGGGGGGCTACAATGAGCAGTTCTTC
CDR3aa: CASSWRSGGYNEQFF

d_gene: TRBD2
abundance: NA
v_gene: TRBV11-2
j_gene: TRBJ2-1
CDR3nt: TGTGCCAGCAGCTATGGGACTAGCGGGGGTTTGCAGTTCTTC
CDR3aa: CASSYGTSGGLQFF

d_gene: TRBD2
abundance: NA
v_gene: TRBV28
j_gene: TRBJ2-2
CDR3nt: TGTGCCAGCAGTTGGGGGGGAGCGAACACCGGGGAGCTGTTTTTT
CDR3aa: CASSWGGANTGELFF

d_gene: TRBD1
abundance: NA
v_gene: TRBV3-1/TRBV3-2
j_gene: TRBJ2-3
CDR3nt: TGTGCCAGCAGCCAAACTAAGGACAGGGTGGCAGATACGCAGTATTTT
CDR3aa: CASSQTKDRVADTQYF

d_gene: NA
abundance: NA
v_gene: TRBV30
j_gene: TRBJ2-1
CDR3nt: TGTGCCTGGAGTGTATTGGGAGATGAGCAGTTCTTC
CDR3aa: CAWSVLGDEQFF

d_gene: NA
abundance: NA
v_gene: TRBV19
j_gene: TRBJ1-4
CDR3nt: TGTGCCAGTGGGCCTAAGTCAGGGATTGAAAAACTGTTTTTT
CDR3aa: CASGPKSGIEKLFF

d_gene: NA
abundance: NA
v_gene: TRBV30
j_gene: TRBJ1-5
CDR3nt: TGTGCCTGGAGTGGGACAAGAATATCGGGGGCAAATCAGCCCCAGCATTTT
CDR3aa: CAWSGTRISGANQPQHF

d_gene: NA
abundance: NA
v_gene: TRBV30
j_gene: TRBJ2-3
CDR3nt: TGTGCCTGGAGCGCCGGGGATACGCAGTATTTT
CDR3aa: CAWSAGDTQYF

d_gene: TRBD2
abundance: NA
v_gene: TRBV30
j_gene: TRBJ2-7
CDR3nt: TGTGCCTTTGAAACTAGCGGGAGTAAGGAGCAGTACTTC
CDR3aa: CAFETSGSKEQYF

d_gene: NA
abundance: NA
v_gene: TRBV6-5
j_gene: TRBJ2-2
CDR3nt: TGTGCCAGCAGTTACGTAATGGGGGAGCTGTTTTTT
CDR3aa: CASSYVMGELFF

d_gene: NA
abundance: NA
v_gene: TRBV7-3
j_gene: TRBJ2-2
CDR3nt: TGTGCCAGCAGGGGGGGAACTAAGAACACCGGGGAGCTGTTTTTT
CDR3aa: CASRGGTKNTGELFF

d_gene: NA
abundance: NA
v_gene: TRBV11-2
j_gene: TRBJ2-1
CDR3nt: TGTGCCAGCCGAGCTTGGGGGTCGGGACGCAACAATGAGCAGTTCTTC
CDR3aa: CASRAWGSGRNNEQFF

d_gene: TRBD1
abundance: NA
v_gene: TRBV19
j_gene: TRBJ2-7
CDR3nt: TGTGCCAGCAACCCGGGACAGCCCTCCTACGAGCAGTACTTC
CDR3aa: CASNPGQPSYEQYF

d_gene: TRBD1
abundance: NA
v_gene: TRBV5-5
j_gene: TRBJ1-3
CDR3nt: TGTGCCAGCAGCCTGCTCAGGGGGCGGTCTGGAAACACCATATATTTT
CDR3aa: CASSLLRGRSGNTIYF

d_gene: TRBD1
abundance: NA
v_gene: TRBV2
j_gene: TRBJ2-7
CDR3nt: TGTGCCAGCTTCAGGGACAGGGCTTACGAGCAGTACTTC
CDR3aa: CASFRDRAYEQYF

d_gene: NA
abundance: once
v_gene: TRBV4-1
j_gene: TRBJ1-4
CDR3nt: TGCGCCAGCAGCCAAAGGAGAAATGAAAAACTGTTTTTT
CDR3aa: CASSQRRNEKLFF

d_gene: NA
abundance: few
v_gene: TRBV12-5
j_gene: TRBJ2-2
CDR3nt: TGTGCTACTAGCAGGGGTACAGAGACCGGGGAGCTGTTTTTT
CDR3aa: CATSRGTETGELFF

d_gene: NA
abundance: NA
v_gene: TRBV27
j_gene: TRBJ1-1
CDR3nt: TGTGCCAGCAGCCTACGGGGGGGGTCTGAAGCTTTCTTT
CDR3aa: CASSLRGGSEAFF

d_gene: NA
abundance: NA
v_gene: TRBV28
j_gene: TRBJ1-4
CDR3nt: TGTGCCAGCACGGACGTCGCGGGGTTTGCAACTAATGAAAAACTGTTTTTT
CDR3aa: CASTDVAGFATNEKLFF

d_gene: NA
abundance: NA
v_gene: TRBV7-2
j_gene: TRBJ2-7
CDR3nt: TGTGCCAGCAGCTATGCGGGGGCCATCTACGAGCAGTACTTC
CDR3aa: CASSYAGAIYEQYF

d_gene: TRBD1
abundance: NA
v_gene: TRBV6-6
j_gene: TRBJ1-2
CDR3nt: TGTGCCAGCAGCCAAACAGGGGGCTCTGGCTACACCTTC
CDR3aa: CASSQTGGSGYTF

d_gene: NA
abundance: NA
v_gene: TRBV27
j_gene: TRBJ2-6
CDR3nt: TGTGCCAGCAGTTTATATAGACCAGGCGGGTCTGGGGCCAACGTCCTGACTTTC
CDR3aa: CASSLYRPGGSGANVLTF

d_gene: NA
abundance: few
v_gene: TRBV29-1
j_gene: TRBJ1-2
CDR3nt: TGCAGCGTTGAAGTATGGGGCTATGGCTACACCTTC
CDR3aa: CSVEVWGYGYTF

d_gene: NA
abundance: NA
v_gene: TRBV18
j_gene: TRBJ1-1
CDR3nt: TGTGCCAGCTCACCAGACAGCGATGAAGCTTTCTTT
CDR3aa: CASSPDSDEAFF

d_gene: NA
abundance: once
v_gene: TRBV6-1
j_gene: TRBJ1-6
CDR3nt: TGTGCCAGCAGCCAATTGGGTAATTCACCCCTCCACTTT
CDR3aa: CASSQLGNSPLHF

d_gene: NA
abundance: NA
v_gene: TRBV3-1/TRBV3-2
j_gene: TRBJ2-1
CDR3nt: TGTGCCAGCAGCCAAGGCACCGGGCTAAATGAGCAGTTCTTC
CDR3aa: CASSQGTGLNEQFF

d_gene: NA
abundance: NA
v_gene: TRBV4-1
j_gene: TRBJ2-1
CDR3nt: TGCGCCAGCAGCTGGAGGGGGGGAGGGCAAAAGAACAATGAGCAGTTCTTC
CDR3aa: CASSWRGGGQKNNEQFF

d_gene: TRBD1
abundance: NA
v_gene: TRBV7-9
j_gene: TRBJ1-2
CDR3nt: TGTGCCAGCAGCGAAATCCCCGGGACAGGGGGCCTTGGCTACACCTTC
CDR3aa: CASSEIPGTGGLGYTF

d_gene: NA
abundance: NA
v_gene: TRBV6-5
j_gene: TRBJ2-3
CDR3nt: TGTGCCAGCAGTTACTCATCGGCAGGGGTTGCAGATACGCAGTATTTT
CDR3aa: CASSYSSAGVADTQYF

d_gene: NA
abundance: NA
v_gene: TRBV28
j_gene: TRBJ2-7
CDR3nt: TGTGCCAGCAGCACCTCGGATATCTCCTACGAGCAGTACTTC
CDR3aa: CASSTSDISYEQYF

d_gene: NA
abundance: NA
v_gene: TRBV10-1
j_gene: TRBJ2-7
CDR3nt: TGCGCCACTGGTTCAGTGGGACTACCTAACAAGGGACTACGCGGGGGCCCTGGATCCTACGAGCAGTACTTC
CDR3aa: CATGSVGLPNKGLRGGPGSYEQYF

d_gene: TRBD1
abundance: NA
v_gene: TRBV28
j_gene: TRBJ1-5
CDR3nt: TGTGCCAGCAGCCTGACAGGGGGGAGCAATCAGCCCCAGCATTTT
CDR3aa: CASSLTGGSNQPQHF

d_gene: NA
abundance: NA
v_gene: TRBV12-3/TRBV12-4
j_gene: TRBJ1-2
CDR3nt: TGTGCCAGCAGTTTAGGGAACGGCTACACCTTC
CDR3aa: CASSLGNGYTF

d_gene: NA
abundance: NA
v_gene: TRBV19
j_gene: TRBJ1-1
CDR3nt: TGTGCCAGTAGTATTGATGGGCATCCAGGGAGCACTGAAGCTTTCTTT
CDR3aa: CASSIDGHPGSTEAFF

d_gene: NA
abundance: NA
v_gene: TRBV18
j_gene: TRBJ2-7
CDR3nt: TGTGCCAGCTCACCCCTCGGGGCTTCCTACGAGCAGTACTTC
CDR3aa: CASSPLGASYEQYF

d_gene: NA
abundance: NA
v_gene: TRBV29-1
j_gene: TRBJ2-5
CDR3nt: TGCAGCGTTGCGGCGATTATAGAGACCCAGTACTTC
CDR3aa: CSVAAIIETQYF

d_gene: TRBD1
abundance: NA
v_gene: TRBV5-8
j_gene: TRBJ2-2
CDR3nt: TGTGCCAGCAGCCCGTACCCGGGACAGGGGTACACCGGGGAGCTGTTTTTT
CDR3aa: CASSPYPGQGYTGELFF

d_gene: NA
abundance: NA
v_gene: TRBV5-6
j_gene: TRBJ2-6
CDR3nt: TGTGCCAGCAGCTTGGCCAAGGTAGGGTCTGGGGCCAACGTCCTGACTTTC
CDR3aa: CASSLAKVGSGANVLTF

d_gene: NA
abundance: NA
v_gene: TRBV27
j_gene: TRBJ2-5
CDR3nt: TGTGCCAGCAGTTTATCCGGGGGCCGGGAGACCCAGTACTTC
CDR3aa: CASSLSGGRETQYF

d_gene: TRBD1
abundance: NA
v_gene: TRBV5-1
j_gene: TRBJ2-2
CDR3nt: TGCGCCAGCAGCAAGGGACAGGGATCCACCGGGGAGCTGTTTTTT
CDR3aa: CASSKGQGSTGELFF